The rows below give T cell receptor beta chains drawn from one sample of a study of T cell changes during pregnancy in multiple sclerosis. The method was immunoSEQ multiplex PCR; TCRdb's version includes in-frame clones alone and lacks a portion of them. This table holds tens of thousands of clones, 85% to 95% found once. This sample comprised peripheral blood, obtained in the third trimester of pregnancy. These receptors were collected from a female donor with multiple sclerosis, enrolled in a pregnancy study. Each CDR3 is given with its conserved first and last residue. Each record gives: V gene, clone size, J gene, D gene, CDR3 DNA, CDR3 protein. The D gene is left open where the match is weak. Only part of the rows carry a size: once, few, many, or a class if the clone is expanded.

>TRBV27|NA|TRBJ2-1|NA
TGTGCCAGCAGATCGGGCTACAATGAGCAGTTCTTC
CASRSGYNEQFF
>TRBV30|NA|TRBJ1-6|NA
TGTGCCTGGAAAGTAGGAGGGGATTCACCCCTCCACTTT
CAWKVGGDSPLHF
>TRBV5-1|NA|TRBJ1-2|NA
TGCGCCAGCAGCTTGGGAGCTGCGGGGATTGATGGCTACACCTTC
CASSLGAAGIDGYTF
>TRBV27|NA|TRBJ2-7|NA
TGTGCCAGCAGTTTAGGGCCGGAATACGAGCAGTACTTC
CASSLGPEYEQYF
>TRBV5-1|once|TRBJ1-2|NA
TGCGCCAGCAGCTTGTATGGAGGGGAGAACTATGGCTACACCTTC
CASSLYGGENYGYTF
>TRBV4-1|NA|TRBJ2-3|NA
TGCGCCAGCATGAAGAGCGTTCGAGCCACAGATACGCAGTATTTT
CASMKSVRATDTQYF
>TRBV19|NA|TRBJ1-5|NA
TGTGCCAGTAGTACCGGGGATTGGCAGCCCCAGCATTTT
CASSTGDWQPQHF
>TRBV19|NA|TRBJ2-7|TRBD1
TGTGCCACTTCGACAGGGGGAAGCTACGAGCAGTACTTC
CATSTGGSYEQYF
>TRBV28|once|TRBJ1-2|NA
TGTGCCAGCAGTTTTGTGGGGTTGGAGGGCTATGGCTACACCTTC
CASSFVGLEGYGYTF
>TRBV28|NA|TRBJ2-7|TRBD1
TGTGCCAGCTCTGTCAGGGGGCTCTTACGAGGTTTCTACGAGCAGTACTTC
CASSVRGLLRGFYEQYF
>TRBV5-1|NA|TRBJ2-5|NA
TGCGCCAGCAGCTTATCCCCAGGGAATAACTATCAAGAGACCCAGTACTTC
CASSLSPGNNYQETQYF
>TRBV5-1|once|TRBJ1-3|NA
TGCGCCAGCAGCTTGGACGGCTCTGGAAACACCATATATTTT
CASSLDGSGNTIYF
>TRBV4-3|NA|TRBJ1-1|NA
TGCGCCAGCAGCCGGGCAACGAACACTGAAGCTTTCTTT
CASSRATNTEAFF
>TRBV19|NA|TRBJ1-2|NA
TGTGCCAGTAGTATATCAGGCTCAATTCAGGGTGGCTACACCTTC
CASSISGSIQGGYTF
>TRBV2|NA|TRBJ2-5|NA
TGTGCCAGCAGTGATGAGGGACTGCATCAAGAGACCCAGTACTTC
CASSDEGLHQETQYF
>TRBV6-1|NA|TRBJ2-3|NA
TGTGCCAGCAGACTGTTCGGGAGTGACACAGATACGCAGTATTTT
CASRLFGSDTDTQYF
>TRBV15|NA|TRBJ1-2|TRBD1
TGTGCCACCAGCAGACCCCGACAGGGAAATGGCTACACCTTC
CATSRPRQGNGYTF
>TRBV28|NA|TRBJ2-7|TRBD2
TGTGCCAGCAGTTCTCGGACTAGCGGACTCTACGAGCAGTACTTC
CASSSRTSGLYEQYF
>TRBV30|NA|TRBJ2-1|NA
TGTGCCTGGAGTGTACGGGCAGGGGAGCAGTTCTTC
CAWSVRAGEQFF
>TRBV4-2|NA|TRBJ1-1|TRBD1
TGTGCCAGCAGCCAAGGGGGGGACAGGAAAGAAGCTTTCTTT
CASSQGGDRKEAFF
>TRBV6-5|NA|TRBJ1-1|TRBD1
TGTGCCAGCAATCAACAGGGGTCGAGGGACACTGAAGCTTTCTTT
CASNQQGSRDTEAFF
>TRBV6-6|NA|TRBJ2-7|NA
TGTGCCAGCAGTTCCGAAACCAGGGTGAAGCAGTACTTC
CASSSETRVKQYF
>TRBV7-9|NA|TRBJ2-7|NA
TGTGCCAGCAGCTTAGTCAACTACGAGCAGTACTTC
CASSLVNYEQYF
>TRBV2|NA|TRBJ2-5|TRBD2
TGTGCCAGCAGTGAGGATTTGGCGGGAGCGGGTGAGACCCAGTACTTC
CASSEDLAGAGETQYF
>TRBV7-2|NA|TRBJ2-7|NA
TGTGCCAGCAGCCCAAGGGGGGACAGCTCTGGGATCTCCTACGAGCAGTACTTC
CASSPRGDSSGISYEQYF
>TRBV6-4|NA|TRBJ2-1|NA
TGTGCCAGCAGTGACTCTCGAAGGGGCGGCGCCTACAATGAGCAGTTCTTC
CASSDSRRGGAYNEQFF
>TRBV6-6|medium-sized|TRBJ2-7|NA
TGTGCCAGCAGTTATCCCCTCTCTCCTTACGAGCAGTACTTC
CASSYPLSPYEQYF
>TRBV9|NA|TRBJ2-7|TRBD2
TGTGCCAGCAGCGTAGAGCGGGATACAACCGAGCAGTACTTC
CASSVERDTTEQYF
>TRBV5-1|NA|TRBJ1-3|TRBD1
TGCGCCAGCAGCGCGGGACAGGCCTTTGGAAACACCATATATTTT
CASSAGQAFGNTIYF
>TRBV7-8|NA|TRBJ2-1|TRBD2
TGTGCCAGCAGCTGGGAGCGGGACCGGCGTAGGTCCTACAATGAGCAGTTCTTC
CASSWERDRRRSYNEQFF
>TRBV7-3|NA|TRBJ2-5|TRBD1
TGTGCCAGCAGCCTAGGGACAGGGGGTGTAGAGACCCAGTACTTC
CASSLGTGGVETQYF
>TRBV4-1|NA|TRBJ2-7|NA
TGCGCCAGCAGCCAAGGTGCGGGGGCCGGCTACGAGCAGTACTTC
CASSQGAGAGYEQYF
>TRBV27|NA|TRBJ2-5|NA
TGTGCCAGCAGTCCCCAGGGTTGGGCGGGGGAGACCCAGTACTTC
CASSPQGWAGETQYF
>TRBV6-4|NA|TRBJ2-1|NA
TGTGCCAGCAGTGTCCGTAGGGGGAATGAGCAGTTCTTC
CASSVRRGNEQFF
>TRBV10-3|NA|TRBJ2-1|NA
TGTGCCATCTCCGTGGCCTCCTCGCCCAATGAGCAGTTCTTC
CAISVASSPNEQFF
>TRBV28|NA|TRBJ2-1|TRBD2
TGTGCCAGCAGTTTATCCAGCGGGAACAATGAGCAGTTCTTC
CASSLSSGNNEQFF
>TRBV18|NA|TRBJ2-7|TRBD2
TGTGCCAGCTCACCACCCTTGGGACTAGGTGGCTTCTACGAGCAGTACTTC
CASSPPLGLGGFYEQYF
>TRBV7-8|once|TRBJ2-1|NA
TGTGCCAGCAGCTTAGATTCGGGACTCCAGTTCTTC
CASSLDSGLQFF
>TRBV2|few|TRBJ1-1|NA
TGTGCCAGCCTTTACAGTCGTGAAGCTTTCTTT
CASLYSREAFF
>TRBV30|many|TRBJ2-7|TRBD2
TGTGCCTGGACTTCTGGGGCGGGAGTAGGCGAGCAGTACTTC
CAWTSGAGVGEQYF
>TRBV6-4|NA|TRBJ2-1|NA
TGTGCCAGCAGTGTATCTAGCCCGCCCAATGAGCAGTTCTTC
CASSVSSPPNEQFF
>TRBV13|NA|TRBJ2-7|TRBD2
TGTGCCAGCAGCTCCGGGACTAGCGGAACCTACGAGCAGTACTTC
CASSSGTSGTYEQYF
>TRBV11-2|once|TRBJ2-1|NA
TGTGCCAGCAGCTTACCGTCAGGGTCAATGGACAATGAGCAGTTCTTC
CASSLPSGSMDNEQFF
>TRBV27|NA|TRBJ2-3|TRBD1
TGTGCCAGCAGTTTAAACCTGCCAGGGGGACCAGATACGCAGTATTTT
CASSLNLPGGPDTQYF
>TRBV10-2|NA|TRBJ2-1|NA
TGCGCCAGCAGATACACAGTCAATGAGCAGTTCTTC
CASRYTVNEQFF
>TRBV7-2|NA|TRBJ1-4|NA
TGTGCCAGCAGCTTATATGCTTTGAGGGAAAAACTGTTTTTT
CASSLYALREKLFF
>TRBV6-5|NA|TRBJ2-2|NA
TGTGCCAGCAGTTTTCAGGGGCCGGACACCGGGGAGCTGTTTTTT
CASSFQGPDTGELFF
>TRBV27|NA|TRBJ2-1|NA
TGTGCCAGCAGTTTCGCTAGCAATTACAATGAGCAGTTCTTC
CASSFASNYNEQFF
>TRBV10-3|NA|TRBJ1-2|NA
TGTGCCATCAGCTCAGGGGAACGCGATGGCTACACCTTC
CAISSGERDGYTF
>TRBV5-1|NA|TRBJ2-2|NA
TGCGCCAGCAGCTTAGCGGTTAGCACCGGGGAGCTGTTTTTT
CASSLAVSTGELFF
>TRBV11-2|NA|TRBJ2-1|TRBD1
TGTGCCAGCAGCACGGGACAGGGCTCCTACAATGAGCAGTTCTTC
CASSTGQGSYNEQFF
>TRBV9|NA|TRBJ2-1|TRBD1
TGTGCCAGCAGCGTCCTCGGGACAGGGAGGGATGAGCAGTTCTTC
CASSVLGTGRDEQFF
>TRBV5-1|once|TRBJ2-1|TRBD1
TGCGCCAGCAGCCGGGACAGGCCTAGGGACAATGAGCAGTTCTTC
CASSRDRPRDNEQFF
>TRBV5-4|NA|TRBJ2-2|TRBD1
TGTGCCAGCAGCGGAGGACCCGGGACAGTGATCACCGGGGAGCTGTTTTTT
CASSGGPGTVITGELFF
>TRBV28|once|TRBJ2-1|NA
TGTGCCAGCAGTTTGACTAGTTCGAATTACAATGAGCAGTTCTTC
CASSLTSSNYNEQFF